The 14 T cell receptor beta chains presented below share a single source sample, sequenced in a study of shared clonotypes between healthy human individuals (dated by TCRdb to 2018 to 2020). The library was prepared using the immunoSEQ multiplex PCR assay. Not all clones reach the TCRdb copy of this immuneACCESS table, which keeps in-frame sequences only. Checked studies attribute under half of the gap to unresolved V genes and leave the rest unexplained. This sample holds approximately 980,000 clones; around three quarters were observed only once. Around 1.5% of the sample belongs to the ten largest clones. Input material: memory CD4+ T cells sorted from blood. This specimen's cell subset or site label, per the study, means: CD45RA-negative fraction. The receptor set was obtained from a man aged 18 to 29 in good health.

The table lists this clone with a count of one. The chain has TRBV7-2 and TRBJ1-6; weak D call: TRBD1 (5 bases). The CDR3 loop spans 14 amino acids. Germline lookup yields CDR1 SGHTA and CDR2 FQGNSA. Trimming removed 3 bases from V and 4 bases from J, with 7 bases in between. The CDR3 DNA reads as TGTGCCAGCAGCTTTGGGGCATATAATTCACCCCTCCACTTT. Translation gives CASSFGAYNSPLHF.

This chain uses TRBV5-1 with TRBJ2-1; 7 positions match TRBD1. CDR3 size: 15 residues. The germline V gene has CDR1 SGHRS and CDR2 YFSETQ. V dropped 4 bases and J dropped 3; count of bases not matched to a gene: 7. The CDR3 bases are TGCGCCAGCAGCGGGGGACAGCGGCTCTACAATGAGCAGTTCTTC. It translates to CASSGGQRLYNEQFF.

The CDR3 reads CASSSGGQGIYEQYF. The CDR3 DNA reads TGTGCCAGCAGCTCGGGGGGACAGGGGATCTACGAGCAGTACTTC. This chain joins TRBV11-2 and TRBJ2-7; the match to TRBD1 covers 10 bases. CDR3 length: 15 residues. CDR1 and CDR2 from the germline V gene are SGHAT and FQNNGV. Trimming cost V 4 bases and J 3 bases; bases outside gene matches: 6.

The genes are TRBV5-4 and TRBJ2-3, with 11 bases that match TRBD1. J gave up 6 bases and V 2 bases, and 8 bases lay outside the gene matches. This CDR3 spans 16 amino acids. Per the germline V gene, CDR1 is SGHNT and CDR2 is YYREEE (reference sequence). The CDR3 region is CASSLGQGAGFDTQYF. The CDR3 coding sequence is TGTGCCAGCAGCTTAGGACAGGGGGCAGGGTTTGATACGCAGTATTTT.

The chain has TRBV5-6 and TRBJ2-5; D may be TRBD2 (7 bases). CDR3 length: 14 residues. Germline-derived CDR1 and CDR2 are SGHDT and YYEEEE. Trimming removed 0 bases from V and 4 bases from J, with 10 bases in between. The CDR3 region has the DNA TGTGCCAGCAGCTTGGTAGGGGGGGTAGAGACCCAGTACTTC. It translates to CASSLVGGVETQYF.

CDR3 sequence: CASSLLGMEETQYF. The CDR3 nucleotides read TGTGCCAGCAGTTTATTAGGCATGGAAGAGACCCAGTACTTC. This chain joins TRBV27 and TRBJ2-5; D ambiguous. This CDR3 comprises 14 residues. Trimming cost V 1 base and J 3 bases, with 9 bases left between them. Germline V gene data show CDR1 as MNHEY and CDR2 as SMNVEV (reference sequence).

The V gene is TRBV6-5, the J gene TRBJ2-7; TRBD2 aligns across 11 bases. V lost 6 bases and J lost 4; bases outside the gene matches: 8. Germline CDR1 and CDR2: MNHEY and SVGAGI. This CDR3 contains 15 residues. CDR3 protein: CASSPIAGGLYEQYF. CDR3 sequence (DNA): TGTGCCAGCAGCCCCATAGCGGGAGGGCTGTACGAGCAGTACTTC.

The gene calls are TRBV6-1 and TRBJ2-7; D gene unclear. The germline gives CDR1 MNHNS, CDR2 SASEGT. Trimming pared 3 bases from V and 0 bases from J, leaving 9 bases between. The CDR3 covers 14 residues. CDR3 DNA: TGTGCCAGCAGTGATACCGAATACTCCTACGAGCAGTACTTC. Translated, it gives CASSDTEYSYEQYF.

This clone has just one count. The chain joins TRBV2 to TRBJ1-3; TRBD1 aligns across 7 bases. Germline assignment: CDR1 SNHLY and CDR2 FYNNEI. The CDR3 covers 16 residues. V shed 0 bases, J shed 3 bases, and the junction held 5 bases outside the gene matches. The CDR3 DNA is TGTGCCAGCAGTGAAGCGGGGACAGAGTATGGAAACACCATATATTTT. Its protein product is CASSEAGTEYGNTIYF.

V usage is TRBV29-1 and J usage is TRBJ1-4; D is perhaps TRBD1 (6 bases). V gave up 6 bases and J gave up 0 bases, with 20 bases separating them. The germline V gene has CDR1 SQVTM and CDR2 ANQGSEA. The CDR3 runs to 17 residues. In nucleotides, the CDR3 is TGCAGCGTGACCCATGGGGGCAACTCATCAACTAATGAAAAACTGTTTTTT. Its protein is CSVTHGGNSSTNEKLFF.

This chain uses TRBV5-4 with TRBJ1-2; 7 bases fit TRBD1. The J segment lost 3 bases and the V segment lost 4 bases, leaving 6 bases of the junction unmatched. Germline V gene data show CDR1 as SGHNT and CDR2 as YYREEE (reference sequence). CDR3 length equals 14 residues. The CDR3 sequence is CASSDGQDDYGYTF. CDR3 coding DNA: TGTGCCAGCAGCGACGGACAGGACGACTATGGCTACACCTTC.

The chain employs TRBV13 and TRBJ2-2, with D perhaps assigned TRBD1 or TRBD2 (5 bases each). Germline V gene lookup returns CDR1 PRHDT and CDR2 FYEKMQ (reference sequence). CDR3 size: 20 residues. V shed 1 base and J shed 2 bases, with 23 bases lying between them. The CDR3 DNA is TGTGCCAGCAGCTTAGACGATAGAATAACCGGGACGGATAACACCGGGGAGCTGTTTTTT. This gives the protein CASSLDDRITGTDNTGELFF.

The V and J genes are TRBV11-2 and TRBJ2-1, with 10 bases matching TRBD2. CDR3 length: 14 residues. Trimming cost V 5 bases and J 12 bases; bases outside gene matches: 10. The germline V gene has CDR1 SGHAT and CDR2 FQNNGV. CDR3 DNA sequence: TGTGCCAGCAGCCCCGGTACTAGCGGGACCCGGCAGTTCTTC. It codes for CASSPGTSGTRQFF.

The chain is built from TRBV6-1 and TRBJ2-3, with D possibly being TRBD1 (6 bases). The V gene's germline CDR1 is MNHNS and CDR2 SASEGT. Between the trimmed V and J ends, which lost 6 bases and 4 bases, there was a span of 17 bases. The CDR3 length is 15 residues. The CDR3 sequence: CASRGDNLIADTQYF. The CDR3 DNA is TGTGCCAGCAGGGGGGACAACCTCATCGCAGATACGCAGTATTTT.